This passage covers 11 T cell receptor beta chains from one sample sequenced in a study of vaccination and CD4 T cells after COVID-19. Oncomine TCR Beta short-read sequencing was applied to DNA from cultured CD4+ T cells. TCRdb analysed the PCR reads with MiXCR anew, one entry per CDR3 protein. Of around 5,000 distinct CDR3 sequences detected, over 35% appear once; the ten largest clones hold less than 65%. As for treatment: roughly 11-day PBMC culture with coronavirus spike peptide pools or control peptides (ViraFEST assay). Antigen specificity for these receptors is unknown. Sequenced input: CD4+ T cells from blood, cultured in vitro. The receptors here all came from a human donor who had recovered from COVID-19.

J is TRBJ1-5 and V is TRBV19, with 7 bases identical to TRBD1. Trimming at V came to 6 bases and at J to 3 bases, leaving 8 bases not matched to a gene. The germline CDR1 and CDR2 sequences are LNHDA and SQIVND (reference sequence). The CDR3 totals 15 residues. The CDR3 sequence is CASSPDRSFNQPQHF. The CDR3 nucleotides are TGTGCCAGTAGCCCGGACAGGTCTTTCAATCAGCCCCAGCATTTT.

This chain connects TRBV5-1 to TRBJ2-5, with 10 bases identical to TRBD2. CDR1 and CDR2 (germline): SGHRS, YFSETQ. The CDR3 runs 15 residues. V shed 4 bases, J shed 3 bases, and the junction held 6 bases outside the gene matches. The CDR3 spells CASSTGLAAEETQYF. For the CDR3, the DNA is TGCGCCAGCAGCACTGGACTAGCGGCTGAAGAGACCCAGTACTTC.

This chain connects TRBV19 to TRBJ2-6; D is perhaps TRBD1 or TRBD2 (5 bases each). The CDR3 contains 18 residues. From germline, CDR1 is LNHDA and CDR2 SQIVND (reference sequence). V was clipped by 7 bases and J by 0 bases, with 19 bases between them. This chain's CDR3 is CASTEAGRALSGANVLTF. The CDR3, as DNA: TGTGCCAGTACGGAGGCAGGGAGAGCTCTCTCTGGGGCCAACGTCCTGACTTTC.

This clonotype was seen more than once but under ten times. The chain carries TRBV2 and TRBJ2-5, with unresolved D. The CDR3 extends over 12 amino acids. Germline values: CDR1 SNHLY, CDR2 FYNNEI. Trimming took 8 bases from V and 4 from J, leaving 11 bases between them. The CDR3 DNA is TGTGCCAGCGGACCGTTGGGAGAGACCCAGTACTTC. It is translated as CASGPLGETQYF.

The rearrangement joins TRBV20-1 to TRBJ1-2, with no clear D. CDR3 length: 14 residues. CDR1 is DFQATT, CDR2 SNEGSKA, per germline (reference sequence). V lost 4 bases, J lost 2 bases, and 14 bases lay in between. The CDR3 reads CSATGLSANYGYTF. The CDR3 DNA is TGCAGTGCTACGGGCCTATCGGCAAACTATGGCTACACCTTC.

This clonotype was seen a few times. The V and J genes are TRBV7-8 and TRBJ2-1, with D possibly TRBD1 on 5 matching bases. Germline V gene lookup returns CDR1 SGHVS and CDR2 FQNEAQ. The V end lost 3 bases, the J end lost 1 base, and 7 bases lay between the germline ends. The CDR3 has 14 residues. The CDR3 sequence is CASSFGASYNEQFF. CDR3 bases: TGTGCCAGCAGCTTTGGGGCGTCCTACAATGAGCAGTTCTTC.

The V call is TRBV9, the J call TRBJ2-1; D might be TRBD2 (6 bases). This CDR3 spans 13 amino acids. Germline loops: CDR1 SGDLS, CDR2 YYNGEE. Trimming pared 2 bases from V and 10 bases from J, leaving 13 bases between. The CDR3 sequence is CASSVASVGEQFF. CDR3 nucleotides: TGTGCCAGCAGCGTGGCTAGCGTAGGAGAGCAGTTCTTC.

This clonotype occurred a few times. The chain links TRBV6-5 to TRBJ1-2; D may be TRBD1 (5 bases). The germline CDR1 and CDR2 sequences are MNHEY and SVGAGI. The germline V and J ends were trimmed by 2 bases and 2 bases, with 9 bases remaining between them. The CDR3 has 14 residues. Here the CDR3 reads CASSYGDANYGYTF. DNA of the CDR3: TGTGCCAGCAGTTACGGGGACGCCAACTATGGCTACACCTTC.

The chain joins TRBV12-3 or TRBV12-4 to TRBJ1-1; D unclear. This CDR3 has 14 residues. V shed 6 bases and J shed 4 bases, with 15 bases lying between them. The CDR3 protein is CASSTGLSSTEAFF. DNA for the CDR3: TGTGCCAGCAGCACCGGACTATCAAGCACTGAAGCTTTCTTT.

This chain joins TRBV10-3 and TRBJ1-4; D not certain. In germline, CDR1 is ENHRY, CDR2 SYGVKD. There are 14 residues in the CDR3. V lost 0 bases and J 4 bases, leaving 6 bases between the germline ends. CDR3 bases: TGTGCCATCAGTGAGTCTCACCTTAATGAAAAACTGTTTTTT. It translates to CAISESHLNEKLFF.

This clonotype was found a few times. This chain links TRBV6-1 with TRBJ2-2, with TRBD2 matching over 12 bases. The CDR3 is 19 amino acids. With V trimmed by 7 bases and J by 0 bases, 12 bases remained unmatched. Germline CDR1 MNHNS, CDR2 SASEGT. CDR3 residues: CASTPYYTSGGSNTGELFF. The DNA for the CDR3 is TGTGCCAGCACTCCTTATTACACTAGCGGGGGGTCGAACACCGGGGAGCTGTTTTTT.